Sequencing of this T cell receptor (beta chain) was carried out in a study of identical twins. Addition of a universal primer site occurred through template switching, and cDNA carried unique molecular identifiers. Each CDR3 protein gets one entry after TCRdb re-called the 5' RACE reads with MiXCR. The sample gives roughly 230,000 distinct CDR3 sequences, around 8% of which show up once; 2.5% to 3.5% is in the top ten. On this clonotype: What it binds is not known.

The CDR3 runs 13 residues. Germline CDR1 MNHEY, CDR2 SVGAGI. V lost 2 bases and J lost 7; bases outside the gene matches: 4. Study-wide points: Alpha sequences that were out-of-frame and twin-shared showed an excess of low generation probability. Not following the same donors, the study drew its conclusions from cross-sectional statistical analysis.

This same sample was also taken into another study, of yellow fever vaccine responses in identical twins. According to that study: Twins' vaccine T cell response reportedly seemed partly convergent, partly personalized.

This TCR came from a woman aged 18-29 years in good health. The chain recombines TRBV6-5 with TRBJ2-7, with 8 bases matching TRBD2. Input material: CD8+ T cells sorted from blood. In DNA form, the CDR3 reads TGTGCCAGCAGTTACCGGGAGGGTGGGGAGCAGTACTTC. Protein product: CASSYREGGEQYF.